The 29 T cell receptor beta chains below come from one sample, sequenced in a study of cytomegalovirus exposure and HLA in healthy donors. Both 60 Vbeta primers and 13 Jbeta primers went into the PCR. Generated by immunoSEQ multiplex PCR, the TCRdb table keeps only in-frame clones and is missing some. The table records 180,000 or so clones, roughly 77% of them present only once. The specimen was PBMCs. The source of these receptors is a woman in her forties in good health and CMV-seropositive.

The V and J genes are TRBV6-4 and TRBJ2-3, with 7 nucleotides matching TRBD2. The CDR3 runs to 14 residues. After removal of 3 bases from V and 7 bases from J, the junction contained 7 bases not matched to a gene. Germline V gene sequence: CDR1 MRHNA, CDR2 SNTAGT. For the CDR3, the DNA is TGTGCCAGCAGTGAATCGTGGGGGGGGAATACGCAGTATTTT. Residues: CASSESWGGNTQYF.

J is TRBJ2-1 and V is TRBV2; 11 nucleotides match TRBD2. Germline V CDR1 and CDR2: SNHLY, FYNNEI. The J segment lost 7 bases and the V segment lost 4 bases, leaving 6 bases of the junction unmatched. The CDR3 has 15 residues. The CDR3 sequence is CASSVVAGGGNEQFF. CDR3 coding DNA: TGTGCCAGCAGTGTGGTAGCGGGAGGGGGAAATGAGCAGTTCTTC.

V usage is TRBV27 and J usage is TRBJ2-7, with D possibly TRBD2 on 6 matching bases. The V end lost 6 bases, the J end lost 0 bases, and 12 bases lay between the germline ends. The CDR3 consists of 14 residues. Germline values: CDR1 MNHEY, CDR2 SMNVEV (reference sequence). CDR3 amino acids: CASRSSASSYEQYF. CDR3 coding DNA: TGTGCCAGCAGGTCTAGCGCAAGCTCCTACGAGCAGTACTTC.

V is TRBV5-4 and J is TRBJ1-2; weak D call: TRBD1 (6 bases). Looked up from germline, CDR1 is SGHNT and CDR2 is YYREEE (reference sequence). Trimming took off 0 bases at V and 6 bases at J, with 15 bases between the two ends. This CDR3 is 15 amino acids long. The CDR3, as DNA: TGTGCCAGCAGCTTGGGGTACAGGGAGGGCGATGGCTACACCTTC. Amino acid sequence: CASSLGYREGDGYTF.

This rearrangement joins TRBV27 to TRBJ1-2; 10 positions agree with TRBD1. The germline CDR1 and CDR2 sequences are MNHEY and SMNVEV (reference sequence). V trimming: 5 bases; J trimming: 7 bases; junction bases outside the gene matches: 13. This CDR3 region has 16 residues. CDR3 residues: CASSPNLGTGEGGYTF. The CDR3 DNA reads as TGTGCCAGCAGTCCTAACTTAGGGACAGGGGAAGGTGGCTACACCTTC.

The rearrangement uses TRBV20-1 and TRBJ1-2; 7 bases match TRBD1. The J segment lost 13 bases and the V segment lost 6 bases, leaving 11 bases of the junction unmatched. Germline V lookup: CDR1 DFQATT, CDR2 SNEGSKA (reference sequence). The CDR3 has 11 amino acids. The CDR3 region is CSAHDREVGTF. The CDR3 DNA is TGCAGTGCCCATGACAGGGAGGTCGGCACCTTC.

The CDR3, as DNA: TGCAGCGTTGAACAGGGGGCCTACGAGCAGTACTTC. Translating gives CSVEQGAYEQYF. The chain has TRBV29-1 and TRBJ2-7; 7 nucleotides match TRBD1. Germline CDR1 SQVTM, CDR2 ANQGSEA. Trimming cost V 2 bases and J 2 bases; bases outside gene matches: 0. The CDR3 runs to 12 residues.

The chain joins TRBV6-6 to TRBJ1-5, with no clear D. Between the trimmed V and J ends, which lost 7 bases and 2 bases, there was a span of 9 bases. The V gene's germline CDR1 is MNHNY and CDR2 SVGAGI (reference sequence). This CDR3 has 13 residues. CDR3 protein: CASNSLGNQPQHF. In DNA form, the CDR3 reads TGTGCCAGCAATTCCCTCGGCAATCAGCCCCAGCATTTT.

The CDR3 protein is CASSPEGLGANVLTF. CDR3 sequence (DNA): TGTGCCAGCAGCCCGGAGGGGTTGGGGGCCAACGTCCTGACTTTC. V and J are TRBV4-2 and TRBJ2-6; a possible D gene is TRBD2 (6 bases). The CDR3 sequence is 15 residues long. Germline assignment: CDR1 LGHNA and CDR2 YNFKEQ. The germline V and J ends were trimmed by 4 bases and 4 bases, with 11 bases remaining between them.

V and J are TRBV15 and TRBJ2-5; no firm D call. Germline V gives CDR1 LNHNV, CDR2 YYDKDF (reference sequence). The CDR3 spans 15 residues. Deletions cut 1 base from V and 4 bases from J, with 13 bases between. CDR3 amino acids: CATSRAAQRGETQYF. CDR3 DNA: TGTGCCACCAGCAGAGCGGCCCAGCGAGGAGAGACCCAGTACTTC. The entire variable domain, with the rest obtained from reference TRBV15 and TRBJ2-5, is as follows: DAMVIQNPRYQVTQFGKPVTLSCSQTLNHNVMYWYQQKSSQAPKLLFHYYDKDFNNEADTPDNFQSRRPNTSFCFLDIRSPGLGDTAMYLCATSRAAQRGETQYFGPGTRLLVL.

The chain combines TRBV12-2 with TRBJ2-7; TRBD2, the table's D call, lacks a check against the DNA. TRBV12-2 is an annotated pseudogene. The CDR3 has 16 residues. The CDR3 here is CASRLEGLAGEREQYF. Written as DNA, the CDR3 is TGTGCAAGTCGCTTAGAGGGACTAGCGGGAGAACGCGAGCAGTACTTC.

The rearrangement uses TRBV7-9 and TRBJ1-1; 7 bases match TRBD1. Looked up from germline, CDR1 is SEHNR and CDR2 is FQNEAQ (reference sequence). The CDR3 has 16 amino acids. Trimming cost V 6 bases and J 1 base; bases outside gene matches: 11. The DNA of the CDR3 is TGTGCCAGCAGTCCCTACCGGGACAGAAAGAACACTGAAGCTTTCTTT. Translated, it gives CASSPYRDRKNTEAFF.

This clone appeared a single time. The chain links TRBV28 to TRBJ1-1, with D unresolved. Trimming left V 6 bases short and J 8 bases short, with 13 bases between. This CDR3 spans 12 amino acids. CDR1 and CDR2 from the germline V gene are MDHEN and SYDVKM. The CDR3 nucleotides are TGTGCCAGCAGACGAGACTGGGAGGAAGCTTTCTTT. Residues: CASRRDWEEAFF.

The chain links TRBV15 to TRBJ1-2; D gene ambiguous. The CDR3 is 15 residues long. Trimming took 3 bases from V and 2 from J, leaving 13 bases between them. Per the germline V gene, CDR1 is LNHNV and CDR2 is YYDKDF (reference sequence). The CDR3 spells CATSSYFGENYGYTF. Here the CDR3 DNA reads TGTGCCACCAGCAGTTACTTTGGGGAGAACTATGGCTACACCTTC.

The V and J genes are TRBV6-4 and TRBJ2-1, with 13 bases that match TRBD2. The J segment lost 8 bases and the V segment lost 0 bases, leaving 4 bases of the junction unmatched. The CDR3 extends over 16 amino acids. In germline, CDR1 is MRHNA, CDR2 SNTAGT. The CDR3 reads CASSDSGLAGVHEQFF. In nucleotides, the CDR3 is TGTGCCAGCAGTGACTCCGGACTAGCGGGAGTACATGAGCAGTTCTTC.

The V gene is TRBV30, the J gene TRBJ2-3; 7 bases match TRBD2. Germline-derived CDR1 and CDR2 are GTSNPN and SVGIG (reference sequence). This CDR3 comprises 15 residues. J was trimmed by 2 bases and V by 5 bases; bases with no gene match: 10. DNA of the CDR3: TGTGCCTGGGGTCCAGCGGGGTTCTTCACAGATACGCAGTATTTT. Translating gives CAWGPAGFFTDTQYF.

CDR3 protein: CASSGQGGETQYF. CDR3 in DNA: TGTGCCAGCTCAGGGCAGGGAGGAGAGACCCAGTACTTC. This sequence joins TRBV18 and TRBJ2-5, with D possibly TRBD2 on 6 matching bases. The CDR3 has 13 residues. V was cut by 5 bases and J by 4 bases, with 11 bases left in between. Germline CDR1 reads KGHSH; CDR2 reads LQKENI.

The chain joins TRBV15 to TRBJ1-2; 9 bases agree with TRBD1. This CDR3 has 15 residues. Germline assignment: CDR1 LNHNV and CDR2 YYDKDF (reference sequence). V gave up 0 bases and J gave up 7 bases; unmatched junction bases: 6. This CDR3 reads CATSRDRDRVGGYTF. As DNA, the CDR3 is TGTGCCACCAGCAGAGATCGGGACAGGGTCGGTGGCTACACCTTC.

The genes are TRBV4-2 and TRBJ2-3; no clear D gene. This CDR3 is 12 amino acids long. V lost 0 bases and J lost 6, with 4 bases in between. CDR1 LGHNA and CDR2 YNFKEQ come from the germline V gene. CDR3 in amino acids: CASSQDRDTQYF. CDR3 bases: TGTGCCAGCAGCCAAGACCGGGATACGCAGTATTTT.

The chain carries TRBV28 and TRBJ2-1, with D perhaps TRBD1 (6 bases). The CDR3 runs to 15 residues. Between the trimmed V and J ends, which lost 10 bases and 5 bases, there was a span of 21 bases. Germline CDR1 and CDR2: MDHEN and SYDVKM. Here the CDR3 DNA reads TGTGCCACCTCAAATTGGGGGCGAGTCGACAATGAGCAGTTCTTC. It codes for CATSNWGRVDNEQFF.

J is TRBJ2-2 and V is TRBV5-1; D call uncertain. V lost 1 base, J lost 6 bases, and 16 bases lay in between. The germline CDR1 and CDR2 sequences are SGHRS and YFSETQ. The CDR3 length is 16 residues. The CDR3 DNA reads as TGCGCCAGCAGCTTGAATACTGTGGGCGTCGCCGGGGAGCTGTTTTTT. As protein: CASSLNTVGVAGELFF.

This clone was seen more than once but under ten times. V usage is TRBV5-1 and J usage is TRBJ2-3; the match to TRBD2 covers 7 bases. In germline, CDR1 is SGHRS, CDR2 YFSETQ. This CDR3 is built from 17 residues. V lost 0 bases to trimming and J lost 0 bases; unmatched junction nucleotides: 7. The CDR3 loop is CASSLDSAGSSTDTQYF. In DNA, the CDR3 is TGCGCCAGCAGCTTGGATTCAGCGGGAAGTAGCACAGATACGCAGTATTTT.

The J gene is TRBJ1-2, the V gene TRBV28, with unresolved D. The CDR3 is 11 amino acids. Germline assignment: CDR1 MDHEN and CDR2 SYDVKM. Between the trimmed V and J ends, which lost 6 bases and 4 bases, there was a span of 6 bases. Written as DNA, the CDR3 is TGTGCCAGCAGCGTCGGCTATGGCTACACCTTC. It yields the protein CASSVGYGYTF.

This chain links TRBV30 with TRBJ2-5; TRBD1 matches at 8 bases. The junction had 8 bases not matched to a gene; V was cut back by 0 bases and J by 5 bases. Germline V gene data show CDR1 as GTSNPN and CDR2 as SVGIG (reference sequence). The CDR3 extends over 15 amino acids. CDR3 residues: CAWSVPGQGKETQYF. In DNA, the CDR3 is TGTGCCTGGAGTGTACCAGGACAGGGTAAGGAGACCCAGTACTTC.

On this clone itself: At one boundary the junction diverges from the germline segment, which might be a read error. The rearrangement uses TRBV6-1 and TRBJ2-7; possible D gene TRBD2, 6 bases. CDR3 length equals 13 residues. CDR1 and CDR2 from the germline V gene are MNHNS and SASEGT. CDR3 residues: CASSEKGLGEHYF. CDR3 DNA sequence: TGTGCCAGCAGTGAAAAGGGACTGGGCGAGCATTACTTC.

This clone occurred a few times. V gene TRBV11-1 combines with J gene TRBJ2-5, with D possibly being TRBD1 (6 bases). Trimming removed 5 bases from V and 0 bases from J, with 10 bases in between. This CDR3 region has 14 residues. Germline values: CDR1 SGHAT, CDR2 FQDESV (reference sequence). CDR3 nucleotide sequence: TGTGCCAGCAGCACAGGGCCCAACCAAGAGACCCAGTACTTC. Protein product: CASSTGPNQETQYF.

The chain joins TRBV6-1 to TRBJ2-3; TRBD2 agrees at 16 bases. Germline V CDR1 and CDR2: MNHNS, SASEGT. The ends lost 3 bases at V and 4 bases at J; junction bases unmatched: 1. This CDR3 contains 16 residues. The CDR3 DNA follows: TGTGCCAGCAGTGAGGGACTAGCGGGAGGGGCAGATACGCAGTATTTT. This gives the protein CASSEGLAGGADTQYF.

This clone has a handful of counts. This chain links TRBV19 with TRBJ2-3; D gene ambiguous. The CDR3 is 13 amino acids. Trimming pared 5 bases from V and 4 bases from J, leaving 10 bases between. Germline V gene data show CDR1 as LNHDA and CDR2 as SQIVND (reference sequence). The CDR3 coding sequence is TGTGCCAGTAGTCCCCGTCTGTCAGATACGCAGTATTTT. As protein: CASSPRLSDTQYF.

The V gene is TRBV19, the J gene TRBJ1-2; maybe TRBD1 (6 bases). Trimming cost V 1 base and J 1 base, with 16 bases left between them. The CDR3 is made up of 17 amino acids. Germline V CDR1 and CDR2: LNHDA, SQIVND (reference sequence). CDR3 amino acids: CASSIGIGQMVNYGYTF. The DNA for the CDR3 is TGTGCCAGTAGTATAGGAATTGGACAGATGGTTAACTATGGCTACACCTTC.